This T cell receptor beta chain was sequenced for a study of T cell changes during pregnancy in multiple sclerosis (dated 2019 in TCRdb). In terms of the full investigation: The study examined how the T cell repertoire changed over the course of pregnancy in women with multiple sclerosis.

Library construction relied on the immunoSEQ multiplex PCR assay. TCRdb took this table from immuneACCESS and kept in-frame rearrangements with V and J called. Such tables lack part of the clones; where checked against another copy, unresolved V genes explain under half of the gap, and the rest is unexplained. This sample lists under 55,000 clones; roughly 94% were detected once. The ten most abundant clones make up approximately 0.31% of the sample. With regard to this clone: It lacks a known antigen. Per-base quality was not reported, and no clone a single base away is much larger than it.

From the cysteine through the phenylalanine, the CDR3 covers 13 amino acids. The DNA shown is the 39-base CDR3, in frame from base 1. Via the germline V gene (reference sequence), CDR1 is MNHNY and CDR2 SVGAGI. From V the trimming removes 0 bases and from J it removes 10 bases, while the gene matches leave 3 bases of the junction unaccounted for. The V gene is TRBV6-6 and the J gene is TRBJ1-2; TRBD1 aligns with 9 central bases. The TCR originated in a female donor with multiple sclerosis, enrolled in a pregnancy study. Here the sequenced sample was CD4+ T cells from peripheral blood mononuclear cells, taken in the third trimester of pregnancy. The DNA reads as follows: TGTGCCAGCAGTTACTCGACAGGGGGAGACTACACCTTC. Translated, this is CASSYSTGGDYTF.